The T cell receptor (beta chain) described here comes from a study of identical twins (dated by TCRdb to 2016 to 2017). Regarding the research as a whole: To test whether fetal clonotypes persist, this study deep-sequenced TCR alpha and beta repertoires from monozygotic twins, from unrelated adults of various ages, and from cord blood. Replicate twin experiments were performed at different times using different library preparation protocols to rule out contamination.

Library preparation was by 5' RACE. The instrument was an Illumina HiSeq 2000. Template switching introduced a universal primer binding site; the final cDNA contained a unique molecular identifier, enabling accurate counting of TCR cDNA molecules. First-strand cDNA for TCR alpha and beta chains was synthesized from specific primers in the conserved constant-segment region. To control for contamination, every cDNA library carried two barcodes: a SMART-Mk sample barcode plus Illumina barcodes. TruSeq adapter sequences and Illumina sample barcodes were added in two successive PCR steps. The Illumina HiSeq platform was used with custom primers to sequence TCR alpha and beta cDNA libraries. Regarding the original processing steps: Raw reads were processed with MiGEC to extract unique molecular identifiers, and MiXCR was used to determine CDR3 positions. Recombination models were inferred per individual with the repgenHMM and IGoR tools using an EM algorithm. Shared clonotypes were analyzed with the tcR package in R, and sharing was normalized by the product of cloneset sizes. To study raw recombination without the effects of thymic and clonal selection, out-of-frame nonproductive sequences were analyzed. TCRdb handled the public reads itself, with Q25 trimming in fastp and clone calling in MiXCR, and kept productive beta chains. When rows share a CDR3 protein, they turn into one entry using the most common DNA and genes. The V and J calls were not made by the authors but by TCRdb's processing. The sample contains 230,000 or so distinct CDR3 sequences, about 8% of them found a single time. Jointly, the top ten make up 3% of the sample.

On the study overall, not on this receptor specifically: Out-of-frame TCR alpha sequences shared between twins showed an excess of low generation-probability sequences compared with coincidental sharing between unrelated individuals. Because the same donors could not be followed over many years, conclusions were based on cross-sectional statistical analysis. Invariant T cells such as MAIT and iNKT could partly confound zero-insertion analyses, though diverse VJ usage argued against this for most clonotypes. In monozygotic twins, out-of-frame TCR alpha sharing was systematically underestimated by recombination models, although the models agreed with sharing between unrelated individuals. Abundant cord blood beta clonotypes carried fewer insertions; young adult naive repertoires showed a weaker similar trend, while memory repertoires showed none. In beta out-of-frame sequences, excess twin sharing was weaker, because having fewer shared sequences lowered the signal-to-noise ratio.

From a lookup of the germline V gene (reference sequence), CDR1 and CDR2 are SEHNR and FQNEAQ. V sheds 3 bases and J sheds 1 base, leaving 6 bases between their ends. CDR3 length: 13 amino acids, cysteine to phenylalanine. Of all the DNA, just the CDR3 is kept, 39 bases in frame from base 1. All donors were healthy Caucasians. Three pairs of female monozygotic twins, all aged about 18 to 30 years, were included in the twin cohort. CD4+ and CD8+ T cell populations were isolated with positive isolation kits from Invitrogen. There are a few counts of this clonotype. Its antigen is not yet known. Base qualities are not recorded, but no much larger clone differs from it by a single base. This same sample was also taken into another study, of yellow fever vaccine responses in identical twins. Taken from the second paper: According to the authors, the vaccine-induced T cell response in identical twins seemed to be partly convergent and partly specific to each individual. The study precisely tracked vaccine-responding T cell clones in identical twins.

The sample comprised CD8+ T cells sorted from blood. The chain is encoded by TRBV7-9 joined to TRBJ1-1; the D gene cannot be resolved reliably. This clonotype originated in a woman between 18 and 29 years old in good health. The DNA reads TGTGCCAGCAGCTTCTCACCGAACACTGAAGCTTTCTTT. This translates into CASSFSPNTEAFF.